This T cell receptor (beta chain) was captured in a study of blood T cells in healthy people across ages. Peripheral blood was drawn, approximately 9.4 milliliters per donor. Total RNA amounts of at least 5.5 micrograms were extracted per sample. The CDR3 has 12 amino acids. CDR1 and CDR2 from the germline V gene are SQVTM and ANQGSEA. The germline V and J ends were trimmed by 7 bases and 7 bases, with 13 bases remaining between them. Next came a second PCR, run for about 7 to 12 cycles, which used a sample-barcoded 5' primer along with a J-beta primer mix. All samples gave at least 3 million CDR3-containing paired-end reads. MiXCR, applied by TCRdb to the 5' RACE reads, yields one record per CDR3 protein. The sample lists 700,000 to 950,000 distinct CDR3 sequences; roughly 64% were seen once. Regarding the study as a whole: Reliance upon unsorted PBMCs precluded definitive naive versus antigen-experienced comparison.

Remarks on this clonotype: Its antigen is currently unknown.

The gene calls are TRBV29-1 and TRBJ2-2; D unresolved. This receptor was identified in a young man in good health. Sequenced input: blood. In nucleotides, the CDR3 is TGCAGCGCCGACCTTCGGAACGGGGAGCTGTTTTTT. Protein: CSADLRNGELFF.